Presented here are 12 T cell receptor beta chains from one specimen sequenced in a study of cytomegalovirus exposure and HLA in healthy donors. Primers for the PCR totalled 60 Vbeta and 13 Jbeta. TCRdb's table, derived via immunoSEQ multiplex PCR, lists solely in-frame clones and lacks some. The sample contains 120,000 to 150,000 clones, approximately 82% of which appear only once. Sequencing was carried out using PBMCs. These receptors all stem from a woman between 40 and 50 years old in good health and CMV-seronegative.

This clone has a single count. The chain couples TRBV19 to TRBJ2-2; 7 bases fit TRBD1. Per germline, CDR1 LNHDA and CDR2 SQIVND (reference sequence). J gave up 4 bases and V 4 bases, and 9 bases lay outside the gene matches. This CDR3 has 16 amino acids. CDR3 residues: CASSNSRGLGTGELFF. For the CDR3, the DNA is TGTGCCAGTAGTAATTCCAGGGGGTTAGGCACCGGGGAGCTGTTTTTT.

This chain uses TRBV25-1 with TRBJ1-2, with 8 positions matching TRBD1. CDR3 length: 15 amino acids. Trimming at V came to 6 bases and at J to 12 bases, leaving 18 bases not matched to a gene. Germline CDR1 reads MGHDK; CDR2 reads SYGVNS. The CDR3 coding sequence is TGTGCCAGCAGCACCACGTCCGGACAGGGACCCTCCAACACCTTC. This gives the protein CASSTTSGQGPSNTF.

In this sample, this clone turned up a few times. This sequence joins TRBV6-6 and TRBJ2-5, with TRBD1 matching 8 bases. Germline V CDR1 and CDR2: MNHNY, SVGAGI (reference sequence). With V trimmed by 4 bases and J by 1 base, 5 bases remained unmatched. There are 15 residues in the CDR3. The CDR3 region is CASSSTTGGQETQYF. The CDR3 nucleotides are TGTGCCAGCAGTTCCACCACAGGGGGCCAAGAGACCCAGTACTTC.

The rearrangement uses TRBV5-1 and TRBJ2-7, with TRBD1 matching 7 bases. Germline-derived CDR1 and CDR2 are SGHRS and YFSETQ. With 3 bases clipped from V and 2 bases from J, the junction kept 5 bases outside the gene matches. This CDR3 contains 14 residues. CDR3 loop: CASSSGQVTYEQYF. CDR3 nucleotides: TGCGCCAGCAGCTCCGGACAGGTTACCTACGAGCAGTACTTC.

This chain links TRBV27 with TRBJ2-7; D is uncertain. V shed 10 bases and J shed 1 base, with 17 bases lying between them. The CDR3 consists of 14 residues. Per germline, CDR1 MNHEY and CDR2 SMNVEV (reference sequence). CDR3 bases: TGTGCCACCCGGTTTCTCGGAGCTTCCTACGAGCAGTACTTC. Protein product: CATRFLGASYEQYF.

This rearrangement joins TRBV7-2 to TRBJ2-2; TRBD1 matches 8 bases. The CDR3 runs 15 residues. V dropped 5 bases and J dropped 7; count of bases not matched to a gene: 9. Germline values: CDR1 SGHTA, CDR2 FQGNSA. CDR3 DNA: TGTGCCAGCAGCACAACAGGGGGAGTCATCGGGGAGCTGTTTTTT. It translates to CASSTTGGVIGELFF. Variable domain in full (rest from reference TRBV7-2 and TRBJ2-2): GAGVSQSPSNKVTEKGKDVELRCDPISGHTALYWYRQSLGQGLEFLIYFQGNSAPDKSGLPSDRFSAERTGGSVSTLTIQRTQQEDSAVYLCASSTTGGVIGELFFGEGSRLTVL.

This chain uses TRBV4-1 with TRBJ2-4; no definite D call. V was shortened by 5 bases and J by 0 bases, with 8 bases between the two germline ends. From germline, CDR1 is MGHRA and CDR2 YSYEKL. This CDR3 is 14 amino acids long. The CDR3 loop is CASSTPVAKNIQYF. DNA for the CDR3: TGCGCCAGCAGCACCCCGGTAGCCAAAAACATTCAGTACTTC.

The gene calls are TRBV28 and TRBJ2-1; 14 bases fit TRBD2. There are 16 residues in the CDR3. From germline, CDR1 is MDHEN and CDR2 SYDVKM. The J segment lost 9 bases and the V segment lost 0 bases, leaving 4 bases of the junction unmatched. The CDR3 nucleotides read TGTGCCAGCAGTTTATGGGGGACTAGCGGGAGTGGTGAGCAGTTCTTC. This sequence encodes CASSLWGTSGSGEQFF.

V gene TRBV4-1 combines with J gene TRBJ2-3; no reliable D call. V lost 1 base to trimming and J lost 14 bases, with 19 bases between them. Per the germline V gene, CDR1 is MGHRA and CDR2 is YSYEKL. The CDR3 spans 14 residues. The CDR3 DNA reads TGCGCCAGCAGCCAAGTCTTGGGCGTCAATTTGCGGTATTTT. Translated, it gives CASSQVLGVNLRYF.

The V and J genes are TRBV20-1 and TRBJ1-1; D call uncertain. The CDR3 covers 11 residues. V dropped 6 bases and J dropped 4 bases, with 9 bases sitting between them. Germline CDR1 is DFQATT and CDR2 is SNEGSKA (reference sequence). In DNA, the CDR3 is TGCAGTGCCTCCCGGGGCACTGAAGCTTTCTTT. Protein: CSASRGTEAFF.

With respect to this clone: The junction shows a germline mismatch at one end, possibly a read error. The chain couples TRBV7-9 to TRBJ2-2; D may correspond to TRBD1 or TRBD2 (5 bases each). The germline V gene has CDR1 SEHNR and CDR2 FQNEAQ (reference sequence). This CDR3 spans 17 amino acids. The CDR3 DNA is TGTTCCAGCAGCTTAGGGACCGGTAGCGTGAACACCGGGGAGCTGTTTTTT. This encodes CSSSLGTGSVNTGELFF.

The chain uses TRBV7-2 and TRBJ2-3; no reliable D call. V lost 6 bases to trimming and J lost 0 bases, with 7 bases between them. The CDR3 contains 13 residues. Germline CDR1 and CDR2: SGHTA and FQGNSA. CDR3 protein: CASRKTSTDTQYF. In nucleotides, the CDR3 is TGTGCCAGCAGAAAAACTAGCACAGATACGCAGTATTTT.